This T cell receptor beta chain came from a study of T cells in narcolepsy. Study background: Patients with NT1 or NT2 and healthy control donors were enrolled.

Whole-study results and caveats: Autoreactive clonotypes reportedly recurred in blood of same and different patients, not controls. No autoreactive T cell clone sequences appeared in some memory CD4+ repertoires.

Turning to this clone: Its antigen is as yet unknown.

Profiling relied on immunoSEQ multiplex PCR, and the TCRdb table lists in-frame clones only, not all of them. Of roughly 30,000 clones listed, about four fifths were seen once; the top ten hold around 7.2%. This CDR3 region has 16 residues. The trim removed 5 bases at V and 0 bases at J, leaving 7 bases unmatched. From germline, CDR1 is MDHEN and CDR2 SYDVKM. What was sequenced was memory (CD45RA-) CD4+ T cells from blood. V usage is TRBV28 and J usage is TRBJ1-5, with 7 nucleotides matching TRBD1. The TCR was taken from a human donor in good health. This chain's CDR3 is CASSDWTGNSNQPQHF. As DNA, the CDR3 is TGTGCCAGCAGTGATTGGACAGGAAATAGCAATCAGCCCCAGCATTTT.